The T cell receptor beta chain under discussion was sequenced for a study of blood T cells in healthy people across ages. The second PCR ran roughly 6 to 12 cycles with a sample-barcoded 5' primer and J-beta primers. TCRdb independently ran MiXCR on the 5' RACE reads; one entry per CDR3 protein. The table has some 880,000 distinct CDR3 sequences, around 36% seen once; the top ten hold about an eighth. Source material: blood. This TCR came from a young man in good health.

CDR3 nucleotide sequence: TGTGCCAGCAGCCGCGAAGAGTCGGGCGAGCAGTACTTC. Its protein is CASSREESGEQYF. This chain connects TRBV7-9 to TRBJ2-7; D gene ambiguous. Germline V lookup: CDR1 SEHNR, CDR2 FQNEAQ (reference sequence). This CDR3 has 13 residues. V lost 5 bases and J lost 6, with 14 bases in between.